This T cell receptor (beta chain) was captured in a study of identical twins. General study findings and limits: The study found that models underestimated out-of-frame TCR alpha sharing in monozygotic twins. Whereas memory repertoires showed no such difference, abundant cord blood beta clonotypes carried fewer insertions.

With respect to this clonotype: What it recognizes is unknown.

Germline assignment: CDR1 SEHNR and CDR2 FQNEAQ (reference sequence). The trim removed 7 bases at V and 1 base at J, leaving 6 bases unmatched. This CDR3 comprises 14 residues. TCRdb re-called the 5' RACE reads with MiXCR, one entry per CDR3 protein. The top ten hold around 14% of the sample, which has roughly 770,000 distinct CDR3 sequences, 18% seen once. The same data also contributed to another study, on T cells expressing NK-cell markers. That publication notes: The authors derived TCR beta repertoires from sorted CD3+CD56+NKG2C+, CD3+CD56+NKG2C- and CD3+CD56-NKG2C+ T cells. Expanded NKG2C+ T cell clones were not confirmed as HCMV-specific.

The genes are TRBV7-9 and TRBJ2-5, with TRBD2 matching 7 bases. The sequenced sample consisted of PBMCs. The receptor was isolated from a woman aged 18-30 years in good health. The CDR3 loop is CASTQGGVQETQYF. For the CDR3, the DNA is TGTGCCAGCACCCAGGGAGGGGTCCAAGAGACCCAGTACTTC.